Here is one T cell receptor beta chain with its context. Method: immunoSEQ multiplex PCR; TCRdb's copy keeps in-frame clones and lacks some. The table lists over 100,000 clones, about 89% of them singletons. This entry comes from a study of blood T cell repertoires in COVID-19. On the study more broadly: COVID-19 samples from acute and convalescent phases originated in the United States, Italy and Spain.

The CDR3 has 12 amino acids. From germline, CDR1 is SGDLS and CDR2 YYNGEE. With V trimmed by 2 bases and J by 9 bases, 1 base remained unmatched. The chain carries TRBV9 and TRBJ2-1; TRBD1 matches 8 bases. This receptor was obtained from a man aged 45 to 65 with acute or convalescent COVID-19. Sequencing input: peripheral blood. The DNA of the CDR3 is TGTGCCAGCAGCGTTGGGACAGGTGAGCAGTTCTTC. It encodes CASSVGTGEQFF. The entire variable domain, with the rest obtained from reference TRBV9 and TRBJ2-1, is as follows: DSGVTQTPKHLITATGQRVTLRCSPRSGDLSVYWYQQSLDQGLQFLIQYYNGEERAKGNILERFSAQQFPDLHSELNLSSLELGDSALYFCASSVGTGEQFFGPGTRLTVL.